This TCR beta chain was recovered during a study of CXCR3-negative and CXCR3-positive naive CD8 T cells (dated by TCRdb to 2018 to 2020). About the investigation overall: In total, about 150 million TRB reads were obtained, or roughly 1.5 +/- 0.3 million reads per library. For the TRBV-TRBJ cluster analysis, the naive subsets came from roughly 5 donors, while the memory cells came from 3 donors. Data from around ten donors, pooled across two independent experiments, went into the diversity and physicochemical repertoire analyses. Here is what the overall study found, with its caveats: Because CXCR3 expression was partially decreased after cryopreservation, freshly isolated PBMCs were used for most assays. Both naive subsets had comparably high repertoire diversity, while memory CD8+ T cells had much lower repertoire diversity. Naive CXCR3-negative and CXCR3-positive cells from the same donor showed similar TRBV-TRBJ usage, whereas memory cells showed distinct patterns. TRB CDR3s from CXCR3-positive naive cells showed higher hydrophobicity (lower Kidera factor 4), lower energy, and higher strength and volume indices than CXCR3-negative naive cells. Because surface CD5, which has been linked to self-reactivity in mice, was comparable between naive subsets, TCR interaction strength was also inferred from TRB CDR3 physicochemical properties.

The germline V gene specifies SQVTM as CDR1 and ANQGSEA as CDR2. Its CDR3 holds 15 amino acids, cysteine through phenylalanine. No nucleotide data were recorded. Each CD8+ T cell subset was flow-sorted in triplicate, with 250,000 to 350,000 cells per subset placed directly into RLT lysis buffer. To keep memory contaminants out, a stringent definition of naive CD8+ T cells was applied: CD45RO-CCR7+CD27+CD95-. Peripheral blood mononuclear cells were isolated from buffy coats by standard density gradient centrifugation. Naive CXCR3-negative and CXCR3-positive CD8+ T cells were flow-sorted using a FACSAria III. Total RNA was extracted from sorted cells with an RNeasy Mini Kit. The sequencer was a NextSeq 550. The Human TCR Profiling Kit (MiLaboratory) was used to make UMI-labeled 5' RACE TRB cDNA libraries. cDNA synthesis used the entire amount of extracted RNA, and PCR amplification then used the entire amount of cDNA produced. Libraries were prepared in parallel using an identical number of PCR cycles. Per the original workflow: With a minimum of two reads required per UMI, MIGEC and MiXCR pulled out about 53,000 +/- 10,000 unique UMI-labeled TRB cDNA molecules from each library. An average of approximately 40,000 +/- 10,000 functional in-frame TRB CDR3 nucleotide clonotypes without stop codons was found per library. After each sample was downsampled to 5000 UMI-labeled TRB molecules, VDJtools was used to calculate diversity metrics such as normalized Shannon-Wiener and Chao1. VDJtools computed clonotype-size-weighted physicochemical properties of the central five CDR3 residues: interaction energy, strength, volume and Kidera factor 4. Reads reprocessed by TCRdb are summarized as one entry per CDR3 protein sequence, and DNA is absent. The V and J calls reflect TCRdb's pipeline rather than the authors' work. This sample's records show under 85,000 distinct CDR3 sequences. 0.7% to 0.8% of the sample comes from the top ten.

Notes on this clonotype: It lacks a known antigen.

This TCR was sampled from a human donor in good health. Some clones in this sample may be carry-over from other donors' samples. Recombination linked TRBV29-1 to TRBJ2-5; TCRdb calls TRBD2, which cannot be checked without DNA. Source material: naive CXCR3+ CD8+ T cells from blood. What this sample's cell subset or site label stands for: CD45RO-CCR7+CD27+CD95- naive CD8+ T cells expressing CXCR3 (TNR3+). The CDR3 region reads CSVDPLAREQETQYF.